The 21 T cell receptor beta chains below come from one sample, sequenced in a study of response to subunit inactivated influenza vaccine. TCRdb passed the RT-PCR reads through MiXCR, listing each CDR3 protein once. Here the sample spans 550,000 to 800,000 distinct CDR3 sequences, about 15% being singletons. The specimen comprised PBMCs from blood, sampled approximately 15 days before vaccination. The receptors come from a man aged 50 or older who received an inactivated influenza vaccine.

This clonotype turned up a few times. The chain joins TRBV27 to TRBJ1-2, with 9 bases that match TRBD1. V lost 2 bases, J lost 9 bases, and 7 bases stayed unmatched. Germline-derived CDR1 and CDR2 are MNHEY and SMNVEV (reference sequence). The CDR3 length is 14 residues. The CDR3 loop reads CASSLIEGTGSYTF. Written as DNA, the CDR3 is TGTGCCAGCAGTTTAATTGAGGGGACAGGGAGCTACACCTTC.

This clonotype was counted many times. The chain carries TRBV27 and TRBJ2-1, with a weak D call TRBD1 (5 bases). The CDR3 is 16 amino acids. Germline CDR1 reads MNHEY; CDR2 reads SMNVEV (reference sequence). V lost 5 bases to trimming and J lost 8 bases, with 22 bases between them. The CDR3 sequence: CASSPVGYGIGDEQFF. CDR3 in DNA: TGTGCCAGCAGTCCCGTCGGGTATGGGATAGGGGATGAGCAGTTCTTC.

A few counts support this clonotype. In DNA form, the CDR3 reads TGTGCCAGCAGGAAGACAGGGGGTAGAGGAGAGACCCAGTACTTC. Translated, it gives CASRKTGGRGETQYF. This chain uses TRBV6-1 with TRBJ2-5; 9 nucleotides line up with TRBD1. Unmatched junction bases numbered 9, after V lost 6 bases and J lost 4 bases. Germline assignment: CDR1 MNHNS and CDR2 SASEGT. The CDR3 spans 15 residues.

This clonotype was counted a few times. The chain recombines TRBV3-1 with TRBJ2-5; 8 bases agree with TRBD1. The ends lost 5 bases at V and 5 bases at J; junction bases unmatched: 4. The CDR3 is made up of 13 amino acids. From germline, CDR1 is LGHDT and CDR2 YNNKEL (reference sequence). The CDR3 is CASSKRDRETQYF. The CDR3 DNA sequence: TGTGCCAGCAGCAAACGGGACAGGGAGACCCAGTACTTC.

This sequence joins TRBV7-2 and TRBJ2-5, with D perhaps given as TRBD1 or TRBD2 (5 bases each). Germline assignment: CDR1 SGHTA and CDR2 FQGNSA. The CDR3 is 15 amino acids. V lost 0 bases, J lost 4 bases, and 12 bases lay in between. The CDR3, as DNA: TGTGCCAGCAGCTTAGCGTCGACGGGGACAGAGACCCAGTACTTC. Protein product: CASSLASTGTETQYF.

CDR3 in amino acids: CSARDDRGDYGYTF. CDR3 nucleotides: TGCAGTGCTAGAGATGACAGGGGAGACTATGGCTACACCTTC. The gene calls are TRBV20-1 and TRBJ1-2, with 8 bases fitting TRBD1. Losses at the gene ends were 0 bases for V and 3 bases for J; bases not matched to a gene: 3. Germline assignment: CDR1 DFQATT and CDR2 SNEGSKA (reference sequence). CDR3 length: 14 amino acids.

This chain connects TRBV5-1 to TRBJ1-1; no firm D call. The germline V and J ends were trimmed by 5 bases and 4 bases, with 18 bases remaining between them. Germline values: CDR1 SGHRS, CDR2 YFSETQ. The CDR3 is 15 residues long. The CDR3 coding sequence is TGCGCCAGCAGGCGGACGAGGCTCGGAGGCACTGAAGCTTTCTTT. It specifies CASRRTRLGGTEAFF.

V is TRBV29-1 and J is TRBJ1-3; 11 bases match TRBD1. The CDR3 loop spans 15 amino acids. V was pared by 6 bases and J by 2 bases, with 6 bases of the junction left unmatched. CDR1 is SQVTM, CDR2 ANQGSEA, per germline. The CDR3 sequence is CSVSLDRGPGNTIYF. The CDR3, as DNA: TGCAGCGTCAGCCTGGACAGGGGGCCTGGAAACACCATATATTTT.

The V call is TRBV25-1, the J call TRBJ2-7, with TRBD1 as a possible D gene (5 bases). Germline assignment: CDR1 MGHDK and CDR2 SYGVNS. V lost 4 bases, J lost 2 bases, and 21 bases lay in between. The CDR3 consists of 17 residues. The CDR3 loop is CASSGPSVGHPTYEQYF. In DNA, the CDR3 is TGTGCCAGCAGTGGACCTTCTGTCGGACACCCAACCTACGAGCAGTACTTC.

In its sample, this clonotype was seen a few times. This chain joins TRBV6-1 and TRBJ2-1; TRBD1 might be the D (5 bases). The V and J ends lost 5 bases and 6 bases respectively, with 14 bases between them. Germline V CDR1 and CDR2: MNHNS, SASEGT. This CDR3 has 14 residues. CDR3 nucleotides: TGTGCCAGCAGTATCCGGACAAGTGGCAATGAGCAGTTCTTC. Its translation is CASSIRTSGNEQFF.

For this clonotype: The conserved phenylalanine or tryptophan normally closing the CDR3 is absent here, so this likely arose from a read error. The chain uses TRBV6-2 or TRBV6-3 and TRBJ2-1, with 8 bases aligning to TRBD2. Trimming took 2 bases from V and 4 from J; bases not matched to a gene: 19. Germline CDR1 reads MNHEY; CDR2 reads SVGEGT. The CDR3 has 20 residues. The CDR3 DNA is TGTGCCAGCAGTTACCCCCCCCGCTTTGCGGGTAGCGGGGTTTACAATGAGCAGTTCTTA. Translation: CASSYPPRFAGSGVYNEQFL.

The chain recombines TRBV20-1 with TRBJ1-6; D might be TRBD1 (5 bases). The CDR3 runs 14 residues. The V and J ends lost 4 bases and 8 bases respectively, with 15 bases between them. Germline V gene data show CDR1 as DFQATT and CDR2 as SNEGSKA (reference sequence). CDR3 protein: CSATRDRGHSPLHF. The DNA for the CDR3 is TGCAGTGCTACACGGGATAGGGGTCATTCACCCCTCCACTTT.

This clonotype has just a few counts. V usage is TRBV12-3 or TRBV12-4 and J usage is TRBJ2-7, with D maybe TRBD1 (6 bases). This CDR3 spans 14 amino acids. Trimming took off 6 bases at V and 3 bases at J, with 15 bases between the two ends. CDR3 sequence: CASRASGTYYEQYF. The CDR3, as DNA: TGTGCCAGCAGGGCGTCCGGGACATACTACGAGCAGTACTTC.

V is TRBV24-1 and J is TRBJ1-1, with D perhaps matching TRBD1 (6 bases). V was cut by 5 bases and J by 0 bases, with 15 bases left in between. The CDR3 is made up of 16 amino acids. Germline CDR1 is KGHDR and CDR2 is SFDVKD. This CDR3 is CATSVRPTGLNTEAFF. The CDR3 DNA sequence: TGTGCCACCAGTGTCCGCCCGACAGGACTGAACACTGAAGCTTTCTTT.

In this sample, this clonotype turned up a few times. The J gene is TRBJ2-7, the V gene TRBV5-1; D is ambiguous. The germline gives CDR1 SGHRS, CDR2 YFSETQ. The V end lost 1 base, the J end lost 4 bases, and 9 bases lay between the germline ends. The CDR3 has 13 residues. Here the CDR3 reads CASSLSPLYEQYF. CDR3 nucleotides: TGCGCCAGCAGCTTGAGTCCCCTATACGAGCAGTACTTC. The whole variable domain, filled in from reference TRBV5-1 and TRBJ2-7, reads KAGVTQTPRYLIKTRGQQVTLSCSPISGHRSVSWYQQTPGQGLQFLFEYFSETQRNKGNFPGRFSGRQFSNSRSEMNVSTLELGDSALYLCASSLSPLYEQYFGPGTRLTVT.

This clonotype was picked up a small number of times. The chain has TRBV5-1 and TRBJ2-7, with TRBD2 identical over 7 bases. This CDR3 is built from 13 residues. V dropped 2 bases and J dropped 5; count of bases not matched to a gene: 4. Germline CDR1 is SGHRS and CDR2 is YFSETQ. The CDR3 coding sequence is TGCGCCAGCAGCTTCCTGACTAGCCACGAGCAGTACTTC. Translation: CASSFLTSHEQYF. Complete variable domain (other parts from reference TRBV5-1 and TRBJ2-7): KAGVTQTPRYLIKTRGQQVTLSCSPISGHRSVSWYQQTPGQGLQFLFEYFSETQRNKGNFPGRFSGRQFSNSRSEMNVSTLELGDSALYLCASSFLTSHEQYFGPGTRLTVT.

CDR3 sequence (DNA): TGTGCCAGCAGCCCCCTTGGATGGTACCAAGAGACCCAGTACTTC. As protein: CASSPLGWYQETQYF. The chain joins TRBV7-9 to TRBJ2-5, with D uncertain. Germline V lookup: CDR1 SEHNR, CDR2 FQNEAQ (reference sequence). V lost 5 bases and J 0 bases, leaving 13 bases between the germline ends. The CDR3 spans 15 residues.

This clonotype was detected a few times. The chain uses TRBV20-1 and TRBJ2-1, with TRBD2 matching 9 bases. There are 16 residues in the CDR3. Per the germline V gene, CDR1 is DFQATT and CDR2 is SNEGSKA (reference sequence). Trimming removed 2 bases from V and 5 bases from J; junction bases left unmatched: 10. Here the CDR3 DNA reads TGCAGTGCTAGAATCCCGGGACTAGCCTACCACAATGAGCAGTTCTTC. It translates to CSARIPGLAYHNEQFF.

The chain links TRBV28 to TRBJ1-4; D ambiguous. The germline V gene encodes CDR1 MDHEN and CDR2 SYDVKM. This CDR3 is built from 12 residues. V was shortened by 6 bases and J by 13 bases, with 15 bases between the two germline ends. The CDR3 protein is CASSQARVRLFF. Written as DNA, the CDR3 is TGTGCCAGCAGCCAGGCGAGGGTGAGACTGTTTTTT.

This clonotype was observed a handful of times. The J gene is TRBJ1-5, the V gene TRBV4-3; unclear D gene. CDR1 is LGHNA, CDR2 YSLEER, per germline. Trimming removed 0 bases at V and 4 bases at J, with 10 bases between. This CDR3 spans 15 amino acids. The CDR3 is CASSQDGSTNQPQHF. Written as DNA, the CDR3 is TGCGCCAGCAGCCAAGATGGCAGTACTAATCAGCCCCAGCATTTT.

CDR3 sequence: CSARGGGNTEAFF. The CDR3 DNA reads as TGCAGTGCTAGAGGGGGGGGCAACACTGAAGCTTTCTTT. The chain joins TRBV20-1 to TRBJ1-1; D possibly corresponds to TRBD1 (6 bases). Trimming shortened V by 1 base and J by 2 bases, and 8 bases separated the two germline ends. The CDR3 has 13 amino acids. Germline CDR1 is DFQATT and CDR2 is SNEGSKA (reference sequence).